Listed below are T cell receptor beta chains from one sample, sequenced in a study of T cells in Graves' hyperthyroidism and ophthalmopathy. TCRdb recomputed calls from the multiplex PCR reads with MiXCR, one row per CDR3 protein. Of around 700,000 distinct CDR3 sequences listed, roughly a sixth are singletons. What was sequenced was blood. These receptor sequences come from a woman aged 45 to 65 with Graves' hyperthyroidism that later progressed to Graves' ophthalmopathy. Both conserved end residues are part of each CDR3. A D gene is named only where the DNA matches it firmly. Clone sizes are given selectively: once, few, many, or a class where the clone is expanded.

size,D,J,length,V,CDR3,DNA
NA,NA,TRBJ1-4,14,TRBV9,CASSASETNEKLFF,TGTGCCAGCAGCGCCTCAGAAACTAATGAAAAACTGTTTTTT
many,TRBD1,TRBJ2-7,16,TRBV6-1,CASSYLGTGEVNEQYF,TGTGCCAGCAGTTACCTCGGGACAGGGGAGGTCAACGAGCAGTACTTC
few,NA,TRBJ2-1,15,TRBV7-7,CASSSGLPRENEQFF,TGTGCTAGCAGCTCGGGACTCCCGAGGGAGAATGAGCAGTTCTTC
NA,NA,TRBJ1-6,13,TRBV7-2,CASSPPYNSPLHF,TGTGCCAGCAGCCCTCCCTATAATTCACCCCTCCACTTT
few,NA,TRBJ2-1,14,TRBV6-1,CASSESGVYNEQFF,TGTGCCAGCAGTGAATCAGGGGTCTACAATGAGCAGTTCTTC
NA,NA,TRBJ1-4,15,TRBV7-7,CASSSTGNANEKLFF,TGTGCTAGCAGCTCTACAGGGAACGCTAATGAAAAACTGTTTTTT
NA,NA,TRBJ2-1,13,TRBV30,CAWRRGGGGEQFF,TGTGCCTGGAGAAGGGGGGGGGGTGGTGAGCAGTTCTTC
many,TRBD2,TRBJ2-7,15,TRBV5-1,CASGESVAGVREQYF,TGCGCCAGCGGCGAGTCGGTAGCGGGGGTCCGCGAGCAGTACTTC
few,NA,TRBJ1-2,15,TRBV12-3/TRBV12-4,CASSLGDIRLGGYTF,TGTGCCAGCAGTTTAGGGGACATCCGTTTAGGCGGCTACACCTTC
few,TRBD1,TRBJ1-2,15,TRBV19,CASSIAQGANGGYTF,TGTGCCAGTAGTATAGCGCAGGGGGCAAATGGAGGCTACACCTTC
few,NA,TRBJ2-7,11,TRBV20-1,CSAPLTDEQYF,TGCAGTGCTCCCCTGACTGACGAGCAGTACTTC
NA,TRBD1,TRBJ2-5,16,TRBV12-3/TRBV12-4,CASSPGGQGYRGTQYF,TGTGCCAGCAGTCCGGGGGGACAGGGGTATCGAGGGACCCAGTACTTC
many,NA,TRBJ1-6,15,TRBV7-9,CASSSRDNENSPLHF,TGTGCCAGCAGCTCCCGGGACAACGAAAATTCACCCCTCCACTTT
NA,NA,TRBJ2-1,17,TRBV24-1,CATSLGGYWGVYNEQFF,TGTGCCACCAGTCTAGGGGGGTATTGGGGGGTCTACAATGAGCAGTTCTTC
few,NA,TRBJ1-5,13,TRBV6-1,CASSGRESQPQHF,TGTGCCAGCAGCGGACGTGAAAGTCAGCCCCAGCATTTT
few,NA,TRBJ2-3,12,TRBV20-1,CSADREGDTQYF,TGCAGTGCCGACAGGGAGGGAGATACGCAGTATTTT
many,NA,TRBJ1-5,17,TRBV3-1,CASSQRQGRGFNQPQHF,TGTGCCAGCAGCCAACGGCAGGGCCGCGGGTTTAATCAGCCCCAGCATTTT
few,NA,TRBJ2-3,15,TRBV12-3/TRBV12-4,CASPPLIVGTDTQYF,TGTGCATCCCCCCCCCTCATCGTGGGGACAGATACGCAGTATTTT
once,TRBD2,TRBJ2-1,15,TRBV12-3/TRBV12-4,CASRPLGGGNNEQFF,TGTGCCAGCAGGCCCCTGGGGGGGGGGAACAATGAGCAGTTCTTC
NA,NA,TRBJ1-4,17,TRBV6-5,CASSYDIDGTTNENLFF,TGTGCCAGCAGTTACGATATTGACGGAACAACTAATGAAAACCTGTTTTTT